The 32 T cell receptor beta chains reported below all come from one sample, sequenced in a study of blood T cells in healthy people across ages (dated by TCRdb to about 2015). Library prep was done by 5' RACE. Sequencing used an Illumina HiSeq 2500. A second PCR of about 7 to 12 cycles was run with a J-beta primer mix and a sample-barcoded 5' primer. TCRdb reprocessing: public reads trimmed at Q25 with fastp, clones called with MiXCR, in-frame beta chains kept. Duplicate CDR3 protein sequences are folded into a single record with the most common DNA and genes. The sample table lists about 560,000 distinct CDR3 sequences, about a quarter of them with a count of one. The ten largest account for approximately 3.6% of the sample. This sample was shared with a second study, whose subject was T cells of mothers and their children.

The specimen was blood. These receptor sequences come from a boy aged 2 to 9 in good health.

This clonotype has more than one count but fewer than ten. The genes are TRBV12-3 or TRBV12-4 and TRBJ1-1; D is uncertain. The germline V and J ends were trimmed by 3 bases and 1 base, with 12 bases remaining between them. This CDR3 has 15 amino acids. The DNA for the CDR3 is TGTGCCAGCAGTTTTTATAGGACGGGGAACACTGAAGCTTTCTTT. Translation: CASSFYRTGNTEAFF.

The CDR3 DNA reads as TGCGCCAGCAGCCAAGATACGGGACCCTACGAGCAGTACTTC. As protein: CASSQDTGPYEQYF. The J gene is TRBJ2-7, the V gene TRBV4-3, with D perhaps given as TRBD1 or TRBD2 (5 bases each). Per the germline V gene, CDR1 is LGHNA and CDR2 is YSLEER. V dropped 0 bases and J dropped 2 bases, with 8 bases sitting between them. The CDR3 runs to 14 residues.

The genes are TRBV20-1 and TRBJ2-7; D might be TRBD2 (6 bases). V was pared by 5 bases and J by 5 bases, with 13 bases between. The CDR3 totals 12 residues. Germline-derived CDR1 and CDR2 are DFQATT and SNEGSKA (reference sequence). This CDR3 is CSAGGVGDEQYF. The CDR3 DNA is TGCAGTGCTGGAGGGGTTGGGGACGAGCAGTACTTC.

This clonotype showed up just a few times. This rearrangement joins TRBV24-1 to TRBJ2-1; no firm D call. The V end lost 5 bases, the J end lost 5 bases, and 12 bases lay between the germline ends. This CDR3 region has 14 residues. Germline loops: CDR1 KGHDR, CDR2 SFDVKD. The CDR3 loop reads CATSAGGLHNEQFF. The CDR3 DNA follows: TGTGCCACCAGTGCTGGTGGGCTACACAATGAGCAGTTCTTC.

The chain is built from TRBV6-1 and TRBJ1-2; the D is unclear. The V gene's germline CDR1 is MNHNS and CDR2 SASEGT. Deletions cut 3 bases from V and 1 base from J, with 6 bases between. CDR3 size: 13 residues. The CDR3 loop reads CASSDALNYGYTF. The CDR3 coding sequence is TGTGCCAGCAGTGACGCCCTTAACTATGGCTACACCTTC.

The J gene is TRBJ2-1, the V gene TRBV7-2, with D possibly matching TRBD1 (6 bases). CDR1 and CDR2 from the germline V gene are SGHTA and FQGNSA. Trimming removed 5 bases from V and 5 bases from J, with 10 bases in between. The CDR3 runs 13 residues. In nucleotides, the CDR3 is TGTGCCAGCAGCCCGGACAGCAACAATGAGCAGTTCTTC. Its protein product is CASSPDSNNEQFF. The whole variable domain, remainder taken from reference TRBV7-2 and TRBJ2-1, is GAGVSQSPSNKVTEKGKDVELRCDPISGHTALYWYRQSLGQGLEFLIYFQGNSAPDKSGLPSDRFSAERTGGSVSTLTIQRTQQEDSAVYLCASSPDSNNEQFFGPGTRLTVL.

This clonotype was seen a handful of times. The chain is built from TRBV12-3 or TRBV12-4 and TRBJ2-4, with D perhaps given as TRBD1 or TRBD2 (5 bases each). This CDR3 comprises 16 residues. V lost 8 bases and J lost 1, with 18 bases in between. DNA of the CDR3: TGTGCCAGCTCACCTGAGGGGAGTATCGCCAAAAACATTCAGTACTTC. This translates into CASSPEGSIAKNIQYF.

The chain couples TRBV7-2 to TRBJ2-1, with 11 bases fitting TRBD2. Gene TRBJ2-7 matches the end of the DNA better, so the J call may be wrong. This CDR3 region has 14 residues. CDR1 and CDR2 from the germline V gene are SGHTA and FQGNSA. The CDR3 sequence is CASSWLAGGNEQYF. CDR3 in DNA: TGTGCCAGCAGTTGGCTAGCGGGAGGTAACGAGCAGTACTTC.

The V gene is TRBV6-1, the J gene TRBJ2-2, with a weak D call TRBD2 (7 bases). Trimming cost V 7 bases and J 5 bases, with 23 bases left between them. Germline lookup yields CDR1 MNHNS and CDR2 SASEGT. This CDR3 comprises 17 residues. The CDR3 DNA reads TGTGCCAGCAAGATTCCGACGGGGGGCGCGGGAACCGGGGAGCTGTTTTTT. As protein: CASKIPTGGAGTGELFF.

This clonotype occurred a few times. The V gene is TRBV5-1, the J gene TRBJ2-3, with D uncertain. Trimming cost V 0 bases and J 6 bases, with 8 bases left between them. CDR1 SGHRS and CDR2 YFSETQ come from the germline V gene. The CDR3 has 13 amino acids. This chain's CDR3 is CASSLGSWDTQYF. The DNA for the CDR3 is TGCGCCAGCAGCTTGGGGAGTTGGGATACGCAGTATTTT.

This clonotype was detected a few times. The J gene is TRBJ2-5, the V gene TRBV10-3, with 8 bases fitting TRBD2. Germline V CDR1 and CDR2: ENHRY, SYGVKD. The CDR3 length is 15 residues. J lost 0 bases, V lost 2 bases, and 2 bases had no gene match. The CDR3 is CAISETSGNQETQYF. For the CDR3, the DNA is TGTGCCATCAGTGAGACTAGCGGTAACCAAGAGACCCAGTACTTC.

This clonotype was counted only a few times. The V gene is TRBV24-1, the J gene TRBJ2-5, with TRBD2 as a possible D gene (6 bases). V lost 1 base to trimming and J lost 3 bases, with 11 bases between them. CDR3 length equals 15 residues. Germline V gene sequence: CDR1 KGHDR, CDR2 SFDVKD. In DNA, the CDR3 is TGTGCCACCAGTGATTTCGTTAGCGGTGAAGAGACCCAGTACTTC. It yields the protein CATSDFVSGEETQYF.

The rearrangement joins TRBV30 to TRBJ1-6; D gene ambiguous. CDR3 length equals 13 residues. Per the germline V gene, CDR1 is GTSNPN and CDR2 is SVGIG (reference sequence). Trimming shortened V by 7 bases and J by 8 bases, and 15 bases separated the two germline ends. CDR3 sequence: CASALEEDSPLHF. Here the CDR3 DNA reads TGTGCCTCGGCCCTGGAGGAGGATTCACCCCTCCACTTT.

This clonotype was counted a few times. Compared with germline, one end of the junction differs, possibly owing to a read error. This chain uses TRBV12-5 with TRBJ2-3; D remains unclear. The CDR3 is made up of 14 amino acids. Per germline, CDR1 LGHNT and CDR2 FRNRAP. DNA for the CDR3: TGTGCTAGTGGACCGGTCAGCTGGACGGATACGCAGTACTTT. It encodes CASGPVSWTDTQYF.

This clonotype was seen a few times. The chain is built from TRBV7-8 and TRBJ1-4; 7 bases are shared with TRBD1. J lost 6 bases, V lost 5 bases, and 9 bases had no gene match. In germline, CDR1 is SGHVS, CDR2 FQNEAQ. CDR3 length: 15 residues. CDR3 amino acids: CASSAYRGFDEKLFF. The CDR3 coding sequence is TGTGCCAGCAGCGCCTACAGGGGATTTGATGAAAAACTGTTTTTT. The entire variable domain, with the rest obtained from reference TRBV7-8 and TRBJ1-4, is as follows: GAGVSQSPRYKVAKRGQDVALRCDPISGHVSLFWYQQALGQGPEFLTYFQNEAQLDKSGLPSDRFFAERPEGSVSTLKIQRTQQEDSAVYLCASSAYRGFDEKLFFGSGTQLSVL.

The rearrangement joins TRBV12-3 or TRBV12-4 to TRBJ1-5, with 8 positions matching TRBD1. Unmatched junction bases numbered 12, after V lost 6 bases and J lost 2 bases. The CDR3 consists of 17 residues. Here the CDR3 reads CASSPFGRGLGNQPQHF. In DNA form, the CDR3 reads TGTGCCAGCAGCCCTTTCGGCAGGGGGCTAGGCAATCAGCCCCAGCATTTT.

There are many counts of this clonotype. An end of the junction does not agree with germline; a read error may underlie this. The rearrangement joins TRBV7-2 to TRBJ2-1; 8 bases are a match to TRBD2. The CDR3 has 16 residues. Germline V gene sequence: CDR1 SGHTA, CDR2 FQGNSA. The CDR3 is CASSLAASGGWNEQFF. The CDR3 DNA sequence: TGTGCCAGCAGTTTAGCGGCCAGCGGGGGATGGAATGAGCAGTTCTTC.

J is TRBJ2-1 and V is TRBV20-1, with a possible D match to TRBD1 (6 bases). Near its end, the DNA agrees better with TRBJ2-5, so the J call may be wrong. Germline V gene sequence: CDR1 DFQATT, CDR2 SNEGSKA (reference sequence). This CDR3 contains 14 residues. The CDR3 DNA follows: TGCAGTGCTAGAGACATACAGGGAAGGAAGACCCAGTACTTC. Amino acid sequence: CSARDIQGRKTQYF.

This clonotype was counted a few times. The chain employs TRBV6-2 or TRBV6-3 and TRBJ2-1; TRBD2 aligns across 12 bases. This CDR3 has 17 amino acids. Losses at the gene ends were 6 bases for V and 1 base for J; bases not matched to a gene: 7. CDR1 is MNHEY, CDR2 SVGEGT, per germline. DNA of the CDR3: TGTGCCAGCAGGCGACTAGCGGGAGTAAGTTCCTACAATGAGCAGTTCTTC. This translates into CASRRLAGVSSYNEQFF.

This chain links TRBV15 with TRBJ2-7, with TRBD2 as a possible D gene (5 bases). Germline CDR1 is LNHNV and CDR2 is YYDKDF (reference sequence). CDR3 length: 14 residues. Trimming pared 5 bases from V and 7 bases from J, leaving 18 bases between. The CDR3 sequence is CATSPDRGMGEQYF. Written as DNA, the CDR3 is TGTGCCACCAGCCCCGACCGGGGAATGGGGGAGCAGTACTTC.

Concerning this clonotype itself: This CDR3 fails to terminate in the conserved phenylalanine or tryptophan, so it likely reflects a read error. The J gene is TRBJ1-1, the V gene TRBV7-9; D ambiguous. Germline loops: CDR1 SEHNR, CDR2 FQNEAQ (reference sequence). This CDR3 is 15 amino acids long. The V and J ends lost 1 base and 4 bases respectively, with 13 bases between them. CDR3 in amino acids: CASSLGRGKLTEAFS. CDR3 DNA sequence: TGTGCCAGCAGCTTAGGACGAGGAAAGCTCACTGAAGCTTTCTCT.

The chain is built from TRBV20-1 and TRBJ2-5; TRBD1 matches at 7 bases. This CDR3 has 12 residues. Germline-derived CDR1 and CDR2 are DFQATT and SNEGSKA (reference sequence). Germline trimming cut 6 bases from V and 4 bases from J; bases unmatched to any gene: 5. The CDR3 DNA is TGCAGTGCCGACAGGGAACGAGAGACCCAGTACTTC. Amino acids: CSADRERETQYF.

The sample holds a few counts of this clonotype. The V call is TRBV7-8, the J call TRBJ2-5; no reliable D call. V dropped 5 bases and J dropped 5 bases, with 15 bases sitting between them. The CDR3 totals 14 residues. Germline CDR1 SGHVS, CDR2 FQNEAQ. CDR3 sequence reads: CASSPNALEETQYF. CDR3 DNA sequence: TGTGCCAGCAGCCCCAACGCGCTAGAGGAGACCCAGTACTTC. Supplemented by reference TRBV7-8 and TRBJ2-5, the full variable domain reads GAGVSQSPRYKVAKRGQDVALRCDPISGHVSLFWYQQALGQGPEFLTYFQNEAQLDKSGLPSDRFFAERPEGSVSTLKIQRTQQEDSAVYLCASSPNALEETQYFGPGTRLLVL.

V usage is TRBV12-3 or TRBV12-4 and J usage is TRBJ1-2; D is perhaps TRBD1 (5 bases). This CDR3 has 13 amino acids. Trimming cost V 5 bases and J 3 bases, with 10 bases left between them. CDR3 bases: TGTGCCAGCAGTCCGCACAGGCACTATGGCTACACCTTC. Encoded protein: CASSPHRHYGYTF.

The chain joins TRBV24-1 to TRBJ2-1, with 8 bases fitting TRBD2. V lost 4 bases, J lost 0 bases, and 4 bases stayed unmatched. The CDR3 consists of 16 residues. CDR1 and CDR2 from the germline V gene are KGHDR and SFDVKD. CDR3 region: CATSETSGSSYNEQFF. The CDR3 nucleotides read TGTGCCACCAGTGAGACAAGCGGGAGCTCCTACAATGAGCAGTTCTTC.

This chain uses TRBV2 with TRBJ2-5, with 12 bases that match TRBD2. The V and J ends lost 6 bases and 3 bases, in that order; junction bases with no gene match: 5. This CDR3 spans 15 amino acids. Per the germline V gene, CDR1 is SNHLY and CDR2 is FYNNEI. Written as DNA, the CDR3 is TGTGCCAGCAGCCCGACTAGCGGGGGAAAAGAGACCCAGTACTTC. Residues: CASSPTSGGKETQYF.

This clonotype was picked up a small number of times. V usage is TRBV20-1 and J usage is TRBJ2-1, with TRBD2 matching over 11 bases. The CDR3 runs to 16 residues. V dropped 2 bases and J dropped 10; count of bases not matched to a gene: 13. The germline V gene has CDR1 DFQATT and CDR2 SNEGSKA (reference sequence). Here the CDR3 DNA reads TGCAGTGCTAGATTTGCCCCCGGGACTAGCGGAAGGGAGCAGTTCTTC. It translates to CSARFAPGTSGREQFF.

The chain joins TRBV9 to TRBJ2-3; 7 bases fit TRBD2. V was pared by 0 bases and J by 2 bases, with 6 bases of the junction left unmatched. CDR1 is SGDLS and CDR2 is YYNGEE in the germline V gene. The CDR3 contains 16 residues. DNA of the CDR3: TGTGCCAGCAGCGTAGCTCAGCGGGGTCACACAGATACGCAGTATTTT. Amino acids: CASSVAQRGHTDTQYF.

As DNA, the CDR3 is TGTGCCAGCAGCAGGGGAGAGGGGTTGCGGGGCGAGCAGTACTTC. This gives the protein CASSRGEGLRGEQYF. The chain is built from TRBV5-5 and TRBJ2-7, with D maybe TRBD2 (6 bases). V was pared by 4 bases and J by 6 bases, with 20 bases between. The CDR3 consists of 15 residues. The germline gives CDR1 SGHKS, CDR2 YYEKEE (reference sequence).

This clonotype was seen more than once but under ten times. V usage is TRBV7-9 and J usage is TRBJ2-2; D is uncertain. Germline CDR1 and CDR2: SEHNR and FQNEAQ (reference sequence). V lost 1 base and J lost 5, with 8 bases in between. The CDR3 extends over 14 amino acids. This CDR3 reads CASSLVLGTGELFF. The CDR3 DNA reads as TGTGCCAGCAGCTTAGTGTTGGGGACCGGGGAGCTGTTTTTT.

The CDR3 bases are TGTGCCAGCAGCGCGGGACCCCAGGGTCAGCAGTACTTC. Encoded protein: CASSAGPQGQQYF. J is TRBJ2-7 and V is TRBV9; D might be TRBD1 or TRBD2, each matching 5 bases. The CDR3 runs to 13 residues. V lost 3 bases and J lost 8, with 15 bases in between. In germline, CDR1 is SGDLS, CDR2 YYNGEE.

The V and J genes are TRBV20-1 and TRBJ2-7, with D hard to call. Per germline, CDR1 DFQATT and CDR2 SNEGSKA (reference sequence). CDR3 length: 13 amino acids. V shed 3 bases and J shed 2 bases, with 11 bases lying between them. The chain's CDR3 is CSARRQPAYEQYF. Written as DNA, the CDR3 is TGCAGTGCTAGGCGTCAACCGGCCTACGAGCAGTACTTC.